This T cell receptor (beta chain) originates from a study of T cell responses to AZD1222 COVID-19 vaccine. Study findings and constraints: With dominance at 160-218 and 743-854, vaccine-associated CD4 TCRs spanned spike. Spike-specific TCRs gained breadth and depth after people received two AZD1222 doses.

Clones were read by immunoSEQ multiplex PCR, and TCRdb kept only the in-frame ones, dropping some. The sample carries approximately 100,000 clones, about 90% recorded once. Worth noting for this clone: Antigen: not known.

CDR1 is SGHRS, CDR2 YFSETQ, per germline. Trimming cost V 2 bases and J 4 bases; bases outside gene matches: 10. CDR3 length: 17 residues. Sequenced here: peripheral blood, sampled on day 0 of AZD1222 vaccination. The TCR originated in an adult in good health. This chain joins TRBV5-1 and TRBJ2-5; 11 bases match TRBD2. The CDR3 DNA reads as TGCGCCAGCAGCTTCGCGGGTAGCGGGAGGGGAGGAGAGACCCAGTACTTC. Its translation: CASSFAGSGRGGETQYF.